This T cell receptor (beta chain) was identified in a study of T cells expressing NK-cell markers. After re-calling the 5' RACE reads, TCRdb lists one entry per CDR3 protein, DNA absent. The sample spans about 550,000 distinct CDR3 sequences; the ten largest clones claim around 4%. Germline V gene sequence: CDR1 SQVTM, CDR2 ANQGSEA. The CDR3 covers 14 residues. The receptor was isolated from a man aged 18 to 29 in good health. V and J are TRBV29-1 and TRBJ2-1. Input material: blood T cells: a sorted CD56 or NKG2C T cell subset, CD4+ or CD8+ T cells, or bulk PBMC T cells (not recorded which). CDR3 in amino acids: CSVVVGGPHNEQFF.